This T cell receptor beta chain was recovered during a study of blood T cell repertoires in COVID-19. On the study more broadly: Whether acute or convalescent, the COVID-19 samples came from the United States, Italy and Spain. PBMCs, B-cell-depleted T cells, or T cells provided the cDNA or gDNA that made up the material.

CDR3 length: 14 amino acids. This clone has a handful of counts. Study processing details: The assay estimated nucleated cells by amplifying reference gene primers. Profiling relied on immunoSEQ multiplex PCR, and the TCRdb table lists in-frame clones only, not all of them. V, J and clone size derive from that table, while D and trimming were established from the DNA sequence. The table records about 280,000 clones, around 82% of them present only once. The rearrangement links TRBV12-2 to TRBJ2-7; the table assigns TRBD2, which was not confirmed against the DNA. TRBV12-2 is a pseudogene. Material for sequencing was peripheral blood. This clonotype was obtained from a woman between 45 and 65 years old who had recovered from COVID-19. In nucleotides, the CDR3 is TGTGCAAGTCGCTTACAAAGCGGGGTCTACGAGCAGTACTTC. Its translation is CASRLQSGVYEQYF.